This T cell receptor (beta chain) was profiled in a study of identical twins. Germline lookup yields CDR1 DFQATT and CDR2 SNEGSKA (reference sequence). This CDR3 contains 15 residues. V was shortened by 0 bases and J by 1 base, with 10 bases between the two germline ends. TCRdb re-derived calls from the 5' RACE reads in MiXCR, one entry per CDR3 protein. This table holds hundreds of thousands of distinct CDR3 sequences, roughly an eighth found once. This clonotype has more than one count but fewer than ten. These same data were also listed under a study on yellow fever vaccine responses in identical twins.

The sequence was obtained from a woman between 18 and 29 years old in good health. Material for sequencing was CD8+ T cells sorted from blood. The rearrangement links TRBV20-1 to TRBJ2-1, with D hard to call. The CDR3 sequence is CSARDPADSYNEQFF. The CDR3, as DNA: TGCAGTGCTAGAGATCCTGCGGATTCCTACAATGAGCAGTTCTTC.